One and the same sample provided the 26 T cell receptor beta chains below, sequenced in a study of blood T cell repertoires in COVID-19. Some clones are missing from TCRdb's copy, which holds only in-frame ones; the method was immunoSEQ multiplex PCR. The data contain 30,000 to 40,000 clones, almost 85% of them seen just once; the ten biggest clones take up approximately 10%. The sample consisted of peripheral blood. The origin of the receptors is a human donor in a cohort sampled during active COVID-19.

J is TRBJ1-3 and V is TRBV5-1; D remains ambiguous. V was shortened by 4 bases and J by 0 bases, with 11 bases between the two germline ends. The CDR3 is 15 residues long. Germline values: CDR1 SGHRS, CDR2 YFSETQ. CDR3 nucleotides: TGCGCCAGCAGCCGCGGTGATAGCTCTGGAAACACCATATATTTT. Its protein product is CASSRGDSSGNTIYF.

This chain uses TRBV3-1 (or the pseudogene TRBV3-2) with TRBJ1-1; weak D call: TRBD1 (5 bases). The CDR3 loop spans 14 amino acids. The V gene lost 4 bases and the J gene lost 0 bases, with 9 bases spanning the gap. Germline lookup yields CDR1 LGHDT and CDR2 YNNKEL (reference sequence). This chain's CDR3 is CASSPTGVNTEAFF. The CDR3 coding sequence is TGTGCCAGCAGCCCGACGGGGGTGAACACTGAAGCTTTCTTT.

The chain has TRBV5-6 and TRBJ1-1, with D maybe TRBD1 (5 bases). V gave up 6 bases and J gave up 11 bases, with 17 bases separating them. In germline, CDR1 is SGHDT, CDR2 YYEEEE. The CDR3 sequence is 12 residues long. The CDR3 DNA reads TGTGCCAGCAACCCTCCCCAGGGTACGGCTTTCTTT. Translating it yields CASNPPQGTAFF.

This clone has more than one count but fewer than ten. The rearrangement links TRBV6-2 or TRBV6-3 to TRBJ2-2; the match to TRBD1 covers 12 bases. CDR1 is MNHEY, CDR2 SVGEGT, per germline. The CDR3 consists of 16 residues. V lost 5 bases and J lost 5; bases outside the gene matches: 6. The CDR3 region has the DNA TGTGCCAGCAGTACTCCGGGACAGGGGGCGACCGGGGAGCTGTTTTTT. This encodes CASSTPGQGATGELFF.

J is TRBJ2-4 and V is TRBV5-6; TRBD2 agrees at 8 bases. CDR3 length equals 17 residues. V gave up 5 bases and J gave up 3 bases; unmatched junction bases: 13. Germline lookup yields CDR1 SGHDT and CDR2 YYEEEE. CDR3 nucleotide sequence: TGTGCCAGCAGACCCCCGGGACTAGTAACATTCAAAAACATTCAGTACTTC. It translates to CASRPPGLVTFKNIQYF.

The chain recombines TRBV19 with TRBJ2-3; D perhaps matches TRBD1 (5 bases). The CDR3 extends over 16 amino acids. V was cut by 5 bases and J by 0 bases, with 15 bases left in between. From germline, CDR1 is LNHDA and CDR2 SQIVND (reference sequence). The CDR3 region is CASSLQTVLSTDTQYF. CDR3 nucleotides: TGTGCCAGTAGTCTTCAGACAGTCCTTAGCACAGATACGCAGTATTTT.

This sequence joins TRBV5-6 and TRBJ1-1; TRBD1 agrees at 7 bases. The CDR3 is made up of 13 amino acids. Germline lookup yields CDR1 SGHDT and CDR2 YYEEEE. Trimming at V came to 5 bases and at J to 4 bases, leaving 5 bases not matched to a gene. Here the CDR3 reads CASSFTGVTEAFF. The CDR3 DNA follows: TGTGCCAGCAGTTTCACAGGGGTCACTGAAGCTTTCTTT.

The chain carries TRBV14 and TRBJ2-1; TRBD2 agrees at 9 bases. The germline V gene has CDR1 SGHDN and CDR2 FVKESK. The length of the CDR3 is 16 residues. Germline trimming cut 0 bases from V and 9 bases from J; bases unmatched to any gene: 9. CDR3 amino acids: CASSQDLGRGGSEQFF. The DNA for the CDR3 is TGTGCCAGCAGCCAAGATCTTGGGCGGGGGGGCAGTGAGCAGTTCTTC.

The chain has TRBV6-5 and TRBJ1-4; possibly TRBD1 for D (5 bases). This CDR3 comprises 14 residues. Trimming shortened V by 6 bases and J by 6 bases, and 14 bases separated the two germline ends. Germline V gives CDR1 MNHEY, CDR2 SVGAGI. Here the CDR3 reads CASSSGFLYEKLFF. CDR3 in DNA: TGTGCCAGCAGCTCAGGGTTCCTCTATGAAAAACTGTTTTTT.

The rearrangement uses TRBV30 and TRBJ1-1; D is possibly TRBD1 (6 bases). The germline V gene encodes CDR1 GTSNPN and CDR2 SVGIG (reference sequence). CDR3 length: 13 residues. Between the trimmed V and J ends, which lost 5 bases and 6 bases, there was a span of 16 bases. CDR3 residues: CAWQTRGSPEAFF. The DNA for the CDR3 is TGTGCCTGGCAGACCAGGGGTAGCCCTGAAGCTTTCTTT. Based on the CDR3 plus reference TRBV30 and TRBJ1-1, the full variable domain is SQTIHQWPATLVQPVGSPLSLECTVEGTSNPNLYWYRQAAGRGLQLLFYSVGIGQISSEVPQNLSASRPQDRQFILSSKKLLLSDSGFYLCAWQTRGSPEAFFGQGTRLTVV.

The chain is built from TRBV2 and TRBJ2-2, with 7 bases aligning to TRBD2. Trimming cost V 7 bases and J 6 bases; bases outside gene matches: 8. This CDR3 region has 14 residues. CDR1 and CDR2 (germline): SNHLY, FYNNEI. The CDR3 DNA is TGTGCCAGCACTGTGGCGGGAGTGGCCGGGGAGCTGTTTTTT. Translated: CASTVAGVAGELFF.

The chain links TRBV2 to TRBJ2-5; 12 nucleotides line up with TRBD2. This CDR3 has 15 residues. The V segment lost 2 bases and the J segment 4 bases; nucleotides outside the gene matches: 2. Germline lookup yields CDR1 SNHLY and CDR2 FYNNEI. The CDR3 DNA follows: TGTGCCAGCAGTGAAACTAGCGGGAGGTCAGAGACCCAGTACTTC. Translated: CASSETSGRSETQYF.

This clone showed up just once. This sequence joins TRBV19 and TRBJ1-4; D call uncertain. The CDR3 runs to 11 residues. Germline V CDR1 and CDR2: LNHDA, SQIVND (reference sequence). V was pared by 9 bases and J by 8 bases, with 10 bases between. This chain's CDR3 is CARPRREKLFF. Here the CDR3 DNA reads TGTGCCAGGCCCCGGCGGGAAAAACTGTTTTTT.

This clone was detected only a few times. The J gene is TRBJ2-1, the V gene TRBV19; no clear D gene. Per the germline V gene, CDR1 is LNHDA and CDR2 is SQIVND (reference sequence). The V gene lost 0 bases and the J gene lost 7 bases, with 10 bases spanning the gap. The CDR3 length is 14 residues. This chain's CDR3 is CASSIEGAQNEQFF. CDR3 nucleotide sequence: TGTGCCAGTAGTATAGAAGGAGCGCAGAATGAGCAGTTCTTC.

This chain joins TRBV19 and TRBJ1-2; 10 bases fit TRBD1. The CDR3 totals 15 residues. CDR1 and CDR2 from the germline V gene are LNHDA and SQIVND (reference sequence). The ends lost 1 base at V and 7 bases at J; junction bases unmatched: 6. CDR3 in DNA: TGTGCCAGTAGTATAGGGGACAGGGGAATTTTTGGCTACACCTTC. Translation: CASSIGDRGIFGYTF.

The chain joins TRBV5-6 to TRBJ1-2; tentatively, D is TRBD1 (6 bases). CDR3 size: 16 residues. Per germline, CDR1 SGHDT and CDR2 YYEEEE. Trimming left V 5 bases short and J 2 bases short, with 19 bases between. This CDR3 is CASSQATGNDNYGYTF. For the CDR3, the DNA is TGTGCCAGCAGTCAGGCGACAGGTAACGACAACTATGGCTACACCTTC.

The chain recombines TRBV6-5 with TRBJ1-2; 12 bases are shared with TRBD1. V lost 6 bases to trimming and J lost 10 bases; unmatched junction nucleotides: 12. The CDR3 has 15 residues. Looked up from germline, CDR1 is MNHEY and CDR2 is SVGAGI. The CDR3, as DNA: TGTGCCAGCAGCAATAGGGACAGGGGGCTCCCGGACTACACCTTC. It translates to CASSNRDRGLPDYTF.

The chain employs TRBV3-1 (or the pseudogene TRBV3-2) and TRBJ2-2; D call uncertain. The CDR3 extends over 14 amino acids. Germline CDR1 is LGHDT and CDR2 is YNNKEL (reference sequence). Between the trimmed V and J ends, which lost 3 bases and 5 bases, there was a span of 10 bases. The chain's CDR3 is CASSHESWTGELFF. CDR3 nucleotide sequence: TGTGCCAGCAGCCACGAGTCCTGGACCGGGGAGCTGTTTTTT.

The chain joins TRBV27 to TRBJ2-1, with 7 positions matching TRBD2. CDR1 MNHEY and CDR2 SMNVEV come from the germline V gene (reference sequence). The CDR3 sequence is 20 residues long. V gave up 5 bases and J gave up 0 bases; unmatched junction bases: 19. The CDR3 DNA sequence: TGTGCCAGCAGTCTCGACACCCCACTAGCGCCAACCTCCTCCTACAATGAGCAGTTCTTC. Translated: CASSLDTPLAPTSSYNEQFF.

The CDR3 is CASSPEQRGSGELFF. In DNA, the CDR3 is TGTGCCAGCAGCCCTGAACAGAGGGGGTCCGGGGAGCTGTTTTTT. The chain combines TRBV9 with TRBJ2-2, with a tentative D call TRBD1 (6 bases). Germline V gene data show CDR1 as SGDLS and CDR2 as YYNGEE. Deletions cut 4 bases from V and 6 bases from J, with 16 bases between. The CDR3 loop spans 15 amino acids.

This sequence joins TRBV6-5 and TRBJ2-5; possibly TRBD2 for D (6 bases). This CDR3 contains 13 residues. Germline-derived CDR1 and CDR2 are MNHEY and SVGAGI. Trimming shortened V by 6 bases and J by 0 bases, and 8 bases separated the two germline ends. The CDR3 sequence is CASRRDYQETQYF. The CDR3 bases are TGTGCCAGCAGACGGGACTACCAAGAGACCCAGTACTTC.

The gene calls are TRBV3-1 (or the pseudogene TRBV3-2) and TRBJ1-2, with TRBD1 matching 7 bases. CDR3 length equals 16 residues. CDR1 and CDR2 from the germline V gene are LGHDT and YNNKEL (reference sequence). The ends lost 1 base at V and 5 bases at J; junction bases unmatched: 10. The CDR3 region has the DNA TGTGCCAGCAGCCAAGTAACAGGGGTCCTTCCTTATGGCTACACCTTC. Protein product: CASSQVTGVLPYGYTF.

V usage is TRBV6-6 and J usage is TRBJ1-2, with D possibly matching TRBD1 (5 bases). Germline V gene lookup returns CDR1 MNHNY and CDR2 SVGAGI (reference sequence). The CDR3 is 14 residues long. V was clipped by 6 bases and J by 0 bases, with 11 bases between them. CDR3 bases: TGTGCCAGCAGACCGGACACCGCTAACTATGGCTACACCTTC. It encodes CASRPDTANYGYTF.

The rearrangement uses TRBV12-3 or TRBV12-4 and TRBJ2-7; tentatively, D is TRBD1 (6 bases). This CDR3 is 13 amino acids long. Deletions cut 6 bases from V and 1 base from J, with 10 bases between. CDR3 sequence: CASSRTESYEQYF. The CDR3 coding sequence is TGTGCCAGCAGCCGGACAGAGTCCTACGAGCAGTACTTC.

V gene TRBV15 combines with J gene TRBJ1-4; 8 bases line up with TRBD1. This CDR3 is built from 14 residues. V was pared by 1 base and J by 6 bases, with 1 base of the junction left unmatched. In germline, CDR1 is LNHNV, CDR2 YYDKDF (reference sequence). Written as DNA, the CDR3 is TGTGCCACCAGCAGAGGACAGGGGTATGAAAAACTGTTTTTT. It specifies CATSRGQGYEKLFF. The variable domain in full, completed from reference TRBV15 and TRBJ1-4, reads DAMVIQNPRYQVTQFGKPVTLSCSQTLNHNVMYWYQQKSSQAPKLLFHYYDKDFNNEADTPDNFQSRRPNTSFCFLDIRSPGLGDTAMYLCATSRGQGYEKLFFGSGTQLSVL.

This chain links TRBV4-1 with TRBJ2-1, with TRBD2 identical over 10 bases. Germline CDR1 MGHRA, CDR2 YSYEKL. This CDR3 contains 16 residues. V lost 2 bases, J lost 7 bases, and 8 bases stayed unmatched. CDR3 nucleotides: TGCGCCAGCAGCCAAAGGACTAGCGGCGTAACGAATGAGCAGTTCTTC. Its protein is CASSQRTSGVTNEQFF.